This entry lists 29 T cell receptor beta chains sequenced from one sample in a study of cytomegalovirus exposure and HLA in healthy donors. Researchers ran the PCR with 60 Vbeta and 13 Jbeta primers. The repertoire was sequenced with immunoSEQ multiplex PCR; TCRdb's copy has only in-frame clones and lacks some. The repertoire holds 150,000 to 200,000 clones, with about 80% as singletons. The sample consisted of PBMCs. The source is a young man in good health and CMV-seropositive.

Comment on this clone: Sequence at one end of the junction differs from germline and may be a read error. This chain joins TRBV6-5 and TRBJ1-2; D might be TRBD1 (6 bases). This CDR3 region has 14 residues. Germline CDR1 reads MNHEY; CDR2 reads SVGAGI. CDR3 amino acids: CASRYTQGKVGYTF. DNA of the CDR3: TGTGCCAGCCGTTACACACAGGGAAAGGTTGGCTACACCTTC.

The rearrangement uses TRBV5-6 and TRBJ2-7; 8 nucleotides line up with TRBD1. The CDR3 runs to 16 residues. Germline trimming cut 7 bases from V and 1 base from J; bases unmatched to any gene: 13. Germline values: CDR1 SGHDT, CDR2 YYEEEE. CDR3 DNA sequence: TGTGCCAGCCGCTGGGCTGGGGACAGGACTTCCTACGAGCAGTACTTC. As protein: CASRWAGDRTSYEQYF.

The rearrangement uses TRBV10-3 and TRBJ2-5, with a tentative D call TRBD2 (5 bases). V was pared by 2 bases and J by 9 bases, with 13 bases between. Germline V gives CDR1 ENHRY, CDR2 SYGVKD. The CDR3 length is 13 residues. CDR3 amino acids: CAISEKETGAQYF. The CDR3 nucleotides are TGTGCCATCAGTGAGAAGGAGACCGGGGCCCAGTACTTC.

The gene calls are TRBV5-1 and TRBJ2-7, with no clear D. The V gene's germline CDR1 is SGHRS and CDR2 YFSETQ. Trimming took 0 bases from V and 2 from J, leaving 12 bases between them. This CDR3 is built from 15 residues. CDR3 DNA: TGCGCCAGCAGCTTGGCGTCAGGTCCCACCTACGAGCAGTACTTC. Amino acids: CASSLASGPTYEQYF. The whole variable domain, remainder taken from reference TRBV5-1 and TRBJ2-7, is KAGVTQTPRYLIKTRGQQVTLSCSPISGHRSVSWYQQTPGQGLQFLFEYFSETQRNKGNFPGRFSGRQFSNSRSEMNVSTLELGDSALYLCASSLASGPTYEQYFGPGTRLTVT.

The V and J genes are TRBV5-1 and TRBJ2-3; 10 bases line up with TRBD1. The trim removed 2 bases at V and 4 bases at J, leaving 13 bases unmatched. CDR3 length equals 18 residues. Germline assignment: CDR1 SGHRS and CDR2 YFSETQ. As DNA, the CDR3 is TGCGCCAGCAGCTTTTACCCTAGACAGGGGGCTGTGGCAGATACGCAGTATTTT. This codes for CASSFYPRQGAVADTQYF.

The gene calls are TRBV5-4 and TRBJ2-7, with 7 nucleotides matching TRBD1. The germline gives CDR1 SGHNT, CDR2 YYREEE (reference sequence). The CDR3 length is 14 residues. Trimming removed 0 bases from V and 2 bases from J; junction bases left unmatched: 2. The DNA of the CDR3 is TGTGCCAGCAGCTTGGGGGACAGTGCCTACGAGCAGTACTTC. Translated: CASSLGDSAYEQYF.

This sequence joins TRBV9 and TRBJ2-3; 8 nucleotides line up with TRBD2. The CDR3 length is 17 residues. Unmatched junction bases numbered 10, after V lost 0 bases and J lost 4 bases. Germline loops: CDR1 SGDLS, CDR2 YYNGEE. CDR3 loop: CASSVVGVGGAADTQYF. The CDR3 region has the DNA TGTGCCAGCAGCGTAGTAGGCGTCGGGGGGGCTGCAGATACGCAGTATTTT.

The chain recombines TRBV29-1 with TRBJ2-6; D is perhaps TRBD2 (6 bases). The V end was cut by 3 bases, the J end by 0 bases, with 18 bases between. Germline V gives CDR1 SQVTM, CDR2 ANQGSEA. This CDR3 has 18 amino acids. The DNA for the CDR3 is TGCAGCGTTGACTTCGCCGGGGGACCCAGCTCTGGGGCCAACGTCCTGACTTTC. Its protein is CSVDFAGGPSSGANVLTF.

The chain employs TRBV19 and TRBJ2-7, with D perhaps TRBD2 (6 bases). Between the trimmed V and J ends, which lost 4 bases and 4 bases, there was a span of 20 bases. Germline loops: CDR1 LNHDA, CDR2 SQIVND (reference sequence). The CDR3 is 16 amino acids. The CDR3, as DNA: TGTGCCAGTAGTACCGCCGCGGGGTCGGCTACTTACGAGCAGTACTTC. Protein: CASSTAAGSATYEQYF.

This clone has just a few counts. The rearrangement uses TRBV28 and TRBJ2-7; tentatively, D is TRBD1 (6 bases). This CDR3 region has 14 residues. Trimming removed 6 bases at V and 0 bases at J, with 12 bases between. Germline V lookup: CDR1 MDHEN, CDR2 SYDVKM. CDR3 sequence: CASSGGQRSYEQYF. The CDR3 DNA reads TGTGCCAGCAGCGGCGGACAGCGCTCCTACGAGCAGTACTTC.

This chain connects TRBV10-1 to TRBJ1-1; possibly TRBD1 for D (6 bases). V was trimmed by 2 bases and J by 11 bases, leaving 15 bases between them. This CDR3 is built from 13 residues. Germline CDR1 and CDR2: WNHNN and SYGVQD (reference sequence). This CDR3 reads CASSETAGAVAFF. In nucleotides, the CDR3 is TGCGCCAGCAGTGAGACTGCAGGGGCCGTTGCTTTCTTT.

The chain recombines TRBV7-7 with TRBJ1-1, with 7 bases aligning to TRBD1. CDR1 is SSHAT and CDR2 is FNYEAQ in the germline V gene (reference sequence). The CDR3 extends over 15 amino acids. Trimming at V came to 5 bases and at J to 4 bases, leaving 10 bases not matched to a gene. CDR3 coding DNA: TGTGCCAGCAGCCCCGACCTTACAGGGGCCACTGAAGCTTTCTTT. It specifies CASSPDLTGATEAFF.

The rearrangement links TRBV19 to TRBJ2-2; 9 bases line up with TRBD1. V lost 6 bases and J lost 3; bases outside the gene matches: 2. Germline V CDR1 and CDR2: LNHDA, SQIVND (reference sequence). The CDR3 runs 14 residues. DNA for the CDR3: TGTGCCAGTAGACGGACAGGGGACACCGGGGAGCTGTTTTTT. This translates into CASRRTGDTGELFF.

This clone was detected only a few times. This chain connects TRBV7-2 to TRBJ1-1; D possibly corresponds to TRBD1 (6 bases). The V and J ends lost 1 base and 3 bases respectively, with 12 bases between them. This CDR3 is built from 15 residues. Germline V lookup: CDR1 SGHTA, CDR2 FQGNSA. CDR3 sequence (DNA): TGTGCCAGCAGCTTAGGTTGGGGGCTGGACACTGAAGCTTTCTTT. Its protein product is CASSLGWGLDTEAFF. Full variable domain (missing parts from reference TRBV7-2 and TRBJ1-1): GAGVSQSPSNKVTEKGKDVELRCDPISGHTALYWYRQSLGQGLEFLIYFQGNSAPDKSGLPSDRFSAERTGGSVSTLTIQRTQQEDSAVYLCASSLGWGLDTEAFFGQGTRLTVV.

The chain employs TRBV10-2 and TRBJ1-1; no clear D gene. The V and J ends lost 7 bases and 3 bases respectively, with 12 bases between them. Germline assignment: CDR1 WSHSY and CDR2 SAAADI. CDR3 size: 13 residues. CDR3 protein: CASTFSRDTEAFF. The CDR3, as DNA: TGCGCCAGCACCTTTTCCCGGGACACTGAAGCTTTCTTT.

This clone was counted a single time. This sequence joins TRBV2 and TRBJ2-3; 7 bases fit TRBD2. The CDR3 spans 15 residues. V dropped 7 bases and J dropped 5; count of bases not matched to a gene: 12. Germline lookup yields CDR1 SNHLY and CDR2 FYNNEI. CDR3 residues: CASIPRDYPEDTQYF. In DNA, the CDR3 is TGTGCCAGCATCCCCCGGGACTACCCGGAAGATACGCAGTATTTT. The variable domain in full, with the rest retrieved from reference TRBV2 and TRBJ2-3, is EPEVTQTPSHQVTQMGQEVILRCVPISNHLYFYWYRQILGQKVEFLVSFYNNEISEKSEIFDDQFSVERPDGSNFTLKIRSTKLEDSAMYFCASIPRDYPEDTQYFGPGTRLTVL.

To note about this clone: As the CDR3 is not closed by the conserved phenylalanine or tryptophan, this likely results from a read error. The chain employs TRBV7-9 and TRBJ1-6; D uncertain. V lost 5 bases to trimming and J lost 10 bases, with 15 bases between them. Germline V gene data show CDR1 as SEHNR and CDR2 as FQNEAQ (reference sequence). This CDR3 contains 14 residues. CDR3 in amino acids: CASSPLDLSSPLHL. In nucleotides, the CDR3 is TGTGCCAGCAGCCCTCTGGACTTAAGCTCACCCCTCCACCTT.

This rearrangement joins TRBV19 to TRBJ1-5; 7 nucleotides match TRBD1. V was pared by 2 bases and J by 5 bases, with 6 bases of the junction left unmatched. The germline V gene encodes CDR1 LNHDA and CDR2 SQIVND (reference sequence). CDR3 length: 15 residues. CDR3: CASSIWAGGDQPQHF. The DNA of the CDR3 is TGTGCCAGTAGTATATGGGCAGGGGGAGATCAGCCCCAGCATTTT. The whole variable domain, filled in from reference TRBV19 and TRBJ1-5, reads DGGITQSPKYLFRKEGQNVTLSCEQNLNHDAMYWYRQDPGQGLRLIYYSQIVNDFQKGDIAEGYSVSREKKESFPLTVTSAQKNPTAFYLCASSIWAGGDQPQHFGDGTRLSIL.

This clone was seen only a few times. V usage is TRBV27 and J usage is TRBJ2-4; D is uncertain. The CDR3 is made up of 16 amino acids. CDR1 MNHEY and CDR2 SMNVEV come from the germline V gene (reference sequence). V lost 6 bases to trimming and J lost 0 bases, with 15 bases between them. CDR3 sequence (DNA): TGTGCCAGCAGCTGGTCACACCTTCTAGCCAAAAACATTCAGTACTTC. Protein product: CASSWSHLLAKNIQYF.

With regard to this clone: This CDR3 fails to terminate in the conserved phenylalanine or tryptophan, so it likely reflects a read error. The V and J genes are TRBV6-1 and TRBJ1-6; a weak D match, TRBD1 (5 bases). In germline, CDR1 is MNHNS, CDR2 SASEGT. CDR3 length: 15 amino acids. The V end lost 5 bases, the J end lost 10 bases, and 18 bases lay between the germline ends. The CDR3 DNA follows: TGTGCCAGCAGTTTATCAGGGCCCCAGAACTCACCCCTCCACCTT. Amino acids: CASSLSGPQNSPLHL.

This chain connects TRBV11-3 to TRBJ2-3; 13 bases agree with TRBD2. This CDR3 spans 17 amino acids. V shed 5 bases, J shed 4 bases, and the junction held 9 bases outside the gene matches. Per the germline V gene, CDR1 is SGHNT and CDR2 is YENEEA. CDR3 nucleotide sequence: TGTGCCAGCAGCCCCCGAAGTACTAGCGGGAGGGCAGATACGCAGTATTTT. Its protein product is CASSPRSTSGRADTQYF.

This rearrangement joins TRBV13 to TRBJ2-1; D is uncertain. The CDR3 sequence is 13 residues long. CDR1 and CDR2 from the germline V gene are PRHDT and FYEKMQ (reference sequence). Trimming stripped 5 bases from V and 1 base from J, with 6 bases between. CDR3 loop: CASSPYSYNEQFF. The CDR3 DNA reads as TGTGCCAGCAGCCCCTATTCCTACAATGAGCAGTTCTTC.

This chain's CDR3 is CASGVEVGGLGEQFF. In nucleotides, the CDR3 is TGTGCTAGTGGTGTCGAAGTGGGGGGGCTCGGTGAGCAGTTCTTC. The gene calls are TRBV12-5 and TRBJ2-1, with D perhaps matching TRBD2 (7 bases). This CDR3 has 15 residues. Germline CDR1 is LGHNT and CDR2 is FRNRAP. Between the trimmed V and J ends, which lost 5 bases and 9 bases, there was a span of 20 bases. The full variable domain, with the rest looked up from reference TRBV12-5 and TRBJ2-1, is DARVTQTPRHKVTEMGQEVTMRCQPILGHNTVFWYRQTMMQGLELLAYFRNRAPLDDSGMPKDRFSAEMPDATLATLKIQPSEPRDSAVYFCASGVEVGGLGEQFFGPGTRLTVL.

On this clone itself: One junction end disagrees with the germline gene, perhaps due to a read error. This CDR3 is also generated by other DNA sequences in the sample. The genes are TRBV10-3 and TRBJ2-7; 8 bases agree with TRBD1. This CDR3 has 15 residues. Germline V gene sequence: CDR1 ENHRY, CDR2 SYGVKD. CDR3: CAISELGQGTYEQYF. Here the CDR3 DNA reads TGCGCCATCAGTGAGTTAGGACAGGGCACCTACGAGCAGTACTTC.

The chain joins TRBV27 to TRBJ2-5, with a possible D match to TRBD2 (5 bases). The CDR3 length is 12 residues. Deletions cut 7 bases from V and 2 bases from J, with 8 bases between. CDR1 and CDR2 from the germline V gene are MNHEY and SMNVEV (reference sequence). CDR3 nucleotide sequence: TGTGCCAGCATCGGGGAGCAAGAGACCCAGTACTTC. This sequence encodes CASIGEQETQYF.

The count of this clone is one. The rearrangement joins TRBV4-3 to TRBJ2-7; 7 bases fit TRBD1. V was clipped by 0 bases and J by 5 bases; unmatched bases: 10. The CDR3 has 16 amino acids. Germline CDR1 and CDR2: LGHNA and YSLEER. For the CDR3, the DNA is TGCGCCAGCAGCCAAGATGAGGCAGGGGGTAGCCACGAGCAGTACTTC. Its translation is CASSQDEAGGSHEQYF.

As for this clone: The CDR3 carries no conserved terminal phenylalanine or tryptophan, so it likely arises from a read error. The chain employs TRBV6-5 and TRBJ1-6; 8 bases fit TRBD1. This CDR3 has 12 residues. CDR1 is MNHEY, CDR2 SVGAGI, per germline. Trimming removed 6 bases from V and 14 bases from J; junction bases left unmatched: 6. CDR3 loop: CASSPTGVSLHL. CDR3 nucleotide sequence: TGTGCCAGCAGCCCGACAGGGGTCTCCCTCCACCTT.

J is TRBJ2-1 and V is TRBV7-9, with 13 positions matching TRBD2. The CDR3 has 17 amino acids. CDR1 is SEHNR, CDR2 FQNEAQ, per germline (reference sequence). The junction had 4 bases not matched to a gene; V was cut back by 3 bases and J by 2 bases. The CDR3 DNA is TGTGCCAGCAGCTTGGGGGGACTAGCGGGAACCTACAATGAGCAGTTCTTC. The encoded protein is CASSLGGLAGTYNEQFF.

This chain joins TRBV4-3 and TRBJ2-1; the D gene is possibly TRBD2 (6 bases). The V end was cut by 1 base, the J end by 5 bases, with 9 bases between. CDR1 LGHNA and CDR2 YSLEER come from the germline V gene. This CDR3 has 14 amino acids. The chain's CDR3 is CASSQGLANNEQFF. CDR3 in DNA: TGCGCCAGCAGCCAAGGCCTAGCGAACAATGAGCAGTTCTTC.